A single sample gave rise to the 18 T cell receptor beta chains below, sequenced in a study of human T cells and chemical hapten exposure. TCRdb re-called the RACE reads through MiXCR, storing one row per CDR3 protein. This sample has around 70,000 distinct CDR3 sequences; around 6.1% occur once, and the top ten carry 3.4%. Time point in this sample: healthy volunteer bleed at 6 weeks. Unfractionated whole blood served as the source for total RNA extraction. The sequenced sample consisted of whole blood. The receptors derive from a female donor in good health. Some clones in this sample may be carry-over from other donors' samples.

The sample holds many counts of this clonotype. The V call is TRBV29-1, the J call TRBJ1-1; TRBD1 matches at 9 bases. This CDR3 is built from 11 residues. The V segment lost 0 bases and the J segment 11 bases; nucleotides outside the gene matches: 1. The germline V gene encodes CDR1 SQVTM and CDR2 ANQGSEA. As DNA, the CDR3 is TGCAGCGTTGAAGATGACAGGGGGGCTTTCTTT. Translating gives CSVEDDRGAFF.

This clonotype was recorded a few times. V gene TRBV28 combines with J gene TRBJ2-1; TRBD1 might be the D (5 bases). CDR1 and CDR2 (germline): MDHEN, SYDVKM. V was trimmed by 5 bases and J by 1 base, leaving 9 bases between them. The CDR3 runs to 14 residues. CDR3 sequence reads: CASSRGTSYNEQFF. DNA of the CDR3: TGTGCCAGCAGTAGGGGAACGTCCTACAATGAGCAGTTCTTC.

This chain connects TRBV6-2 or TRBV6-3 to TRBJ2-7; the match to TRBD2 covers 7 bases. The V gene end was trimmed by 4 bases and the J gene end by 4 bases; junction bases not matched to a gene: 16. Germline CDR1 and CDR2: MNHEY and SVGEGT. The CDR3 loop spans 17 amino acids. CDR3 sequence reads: CASSSSLAWRELYEQYF. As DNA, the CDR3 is TGTGCCAGCAGTTCTTCCCTTGCGTGGCGGGAGCTGTACGAGCAGTACTTC.

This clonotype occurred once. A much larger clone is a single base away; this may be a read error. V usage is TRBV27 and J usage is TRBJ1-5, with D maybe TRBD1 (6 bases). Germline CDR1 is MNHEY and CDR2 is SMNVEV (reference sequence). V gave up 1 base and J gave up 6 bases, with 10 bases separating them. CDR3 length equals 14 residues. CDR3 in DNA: TGTGCCAGCAGTTTATTGGGGGGCAGTCAGCCCCAGCATTTT. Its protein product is CASSLLGGSQPQHF.

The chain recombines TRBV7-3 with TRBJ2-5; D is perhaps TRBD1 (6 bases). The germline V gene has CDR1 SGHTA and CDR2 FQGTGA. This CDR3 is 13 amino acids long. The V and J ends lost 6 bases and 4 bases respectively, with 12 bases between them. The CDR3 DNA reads TGTGCCAGCAGTAAGGACAGTCTAGAGACCCAGTACTTC. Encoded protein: CASSKDSLETQYF.

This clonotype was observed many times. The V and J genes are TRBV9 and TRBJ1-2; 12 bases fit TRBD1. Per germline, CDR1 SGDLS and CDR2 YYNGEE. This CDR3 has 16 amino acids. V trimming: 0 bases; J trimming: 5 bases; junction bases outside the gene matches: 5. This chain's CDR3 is CASSVEGTGGRYGYTF. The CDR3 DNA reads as TGTGCCAGCAGCGTAGAGGGGACAGGGGGCAGATATGGCTACACCTTC.

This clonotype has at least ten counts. The CDR3 nucleotides are TGTGCCAGCCTACCGGGACAGGGGGTCCACGAGCAGTACTTC. Its protein is CASLPGQGVHEQYF. V usage is TRBV18 and J usage is TRBJ2-7; 11 bases align to TRBD1. V shed 8 bases and J 5 bases; nucleotides not matched to a gene: 8. Germline loops: CDR1 KGHSH, CDR2 LQKENI. CDR3 length: 14 residues.

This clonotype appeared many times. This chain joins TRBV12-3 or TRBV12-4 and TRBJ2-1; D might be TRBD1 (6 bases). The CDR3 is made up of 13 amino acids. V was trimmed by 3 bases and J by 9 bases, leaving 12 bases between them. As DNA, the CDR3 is TGTGCCAGCAGTTTTCAGGGGATGGCTGAGCAGTTCTTC. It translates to CASSFQGMAEQFF.

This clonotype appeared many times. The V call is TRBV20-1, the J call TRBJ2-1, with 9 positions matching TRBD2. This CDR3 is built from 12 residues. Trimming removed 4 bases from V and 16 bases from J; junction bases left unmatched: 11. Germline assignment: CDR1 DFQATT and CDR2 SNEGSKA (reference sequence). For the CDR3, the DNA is TGCAGTGCTAATCTATTAGCGGGAGTTTTCTTCTTC. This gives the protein CSANLLAGVFFF.

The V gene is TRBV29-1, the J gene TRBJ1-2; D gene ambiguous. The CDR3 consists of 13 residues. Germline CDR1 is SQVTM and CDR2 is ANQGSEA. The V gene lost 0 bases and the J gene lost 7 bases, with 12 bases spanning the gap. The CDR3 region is CSVEDRGGGGYTF. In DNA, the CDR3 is TGCAGCGTTGAAGACAGAGGAGGAGGTGGCTACACCTTC. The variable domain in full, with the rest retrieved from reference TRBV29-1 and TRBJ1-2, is SAVISQKPSRDICQRGTSLTIQCQVDSQVTMMFWYRQQPGQSLTLIATANQGSEATYESGFVIDKFPISRPNLTFSTLTVSNMSPEDSSIYLCSVEDRGGGGYTFGSGTRLTVV.

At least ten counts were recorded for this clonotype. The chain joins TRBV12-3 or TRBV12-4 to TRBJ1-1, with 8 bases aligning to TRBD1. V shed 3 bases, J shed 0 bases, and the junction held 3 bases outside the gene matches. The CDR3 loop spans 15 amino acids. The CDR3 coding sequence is TGTGCCAGCAGTTTGCAGGGGGCCTTGAACACTGAAGCTTTCTTT. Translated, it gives CASSLQGALNTEAFF.

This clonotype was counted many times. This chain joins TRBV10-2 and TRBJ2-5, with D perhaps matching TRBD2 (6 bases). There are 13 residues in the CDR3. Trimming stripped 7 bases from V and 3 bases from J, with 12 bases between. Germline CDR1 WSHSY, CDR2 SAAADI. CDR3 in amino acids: CASTGWREETQYF. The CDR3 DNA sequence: TGCGCCAGCACGGGGTGGAGGGAAGAGACCCAGTACTTC.

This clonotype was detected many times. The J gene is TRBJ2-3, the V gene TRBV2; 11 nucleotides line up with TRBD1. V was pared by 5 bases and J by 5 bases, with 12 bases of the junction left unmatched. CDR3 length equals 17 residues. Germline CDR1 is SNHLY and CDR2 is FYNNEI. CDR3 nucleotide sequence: TGTGCCAGCAGTTACAGTTTCGGACAGGGGGCAGGAGATACGCAGTATTTT. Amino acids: CASSYSFGQGAGDTQYF.

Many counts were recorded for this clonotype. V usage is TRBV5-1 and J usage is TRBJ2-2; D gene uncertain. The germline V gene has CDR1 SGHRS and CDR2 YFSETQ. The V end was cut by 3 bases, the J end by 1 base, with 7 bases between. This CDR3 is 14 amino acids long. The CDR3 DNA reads TGCGCCAGCAGCTCTAGGGAGAACACCGGGGAGCTGTTTTTT. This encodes CASSSRENTGELFF.

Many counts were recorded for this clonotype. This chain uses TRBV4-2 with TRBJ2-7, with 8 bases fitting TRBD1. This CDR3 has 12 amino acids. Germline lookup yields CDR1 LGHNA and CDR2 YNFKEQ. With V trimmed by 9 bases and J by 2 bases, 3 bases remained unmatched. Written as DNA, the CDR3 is TGTGCCAGGCCGGGACAGGCCTACGAGCAGTACTTC. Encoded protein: CARPGQAYEQYF.

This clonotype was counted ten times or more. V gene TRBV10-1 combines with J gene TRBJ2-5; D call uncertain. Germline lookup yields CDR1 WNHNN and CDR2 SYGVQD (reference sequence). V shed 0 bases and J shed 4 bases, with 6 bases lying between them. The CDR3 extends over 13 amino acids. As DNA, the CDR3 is TGCGCCAGCAGTGAGTCGAAGGGAGAGACCCAGTACTTC. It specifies CASSESKGETQYF.

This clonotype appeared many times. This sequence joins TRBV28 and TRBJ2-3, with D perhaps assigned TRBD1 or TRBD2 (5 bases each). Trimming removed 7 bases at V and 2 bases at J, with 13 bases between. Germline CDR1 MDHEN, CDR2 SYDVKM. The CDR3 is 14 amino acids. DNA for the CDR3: TGTGCCAGCAAGACAGCGGTCACCACAGATACGCAGTATTTT. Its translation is CASKTAVTTDTQYF.

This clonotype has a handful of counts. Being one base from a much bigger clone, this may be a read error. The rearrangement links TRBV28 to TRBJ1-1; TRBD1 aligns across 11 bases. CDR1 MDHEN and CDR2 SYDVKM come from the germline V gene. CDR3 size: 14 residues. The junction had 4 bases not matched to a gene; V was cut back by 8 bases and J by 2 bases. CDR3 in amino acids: CASGTGGLNTEAFF. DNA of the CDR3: TGTGCCAGCGGGACAGGGGGATTAAACACTGAAGCTTTCTTT.